These 11 T cell receptor beta chains came from one sample sequenced in a study of glioma-infiltrating T cells after dendritic cell vaccination. TCRdb's copy holds only in-frame clones and misses some; the assay was immunoSEQ multiplex PCR. The repertoire consists of roughly 70,000 clones, with roughly 87% occurring once and the leading ten covering 2.1%. Here the sequenced sample was blood, taken before dendritic cell vaccination. All receptors come from a human donor with glioblastoma.

The chain recombines TRBV11-2 with TRBJ1-4; D is undetermined. CDR3 size: 13 residues. Trimming cost V 5 bases and J 6 bases, with 10 bases left between them. Per germline, CDR1 SGHAT and CDR2 FQNNGV. CDR3 nucleotides: TGTGCCAGCAGCCCGCGGGTCGATGAAAAACTGTTTTTT. Translation: CASSPRVDEKLFF.

The chain joins TRBV19 to TRBJ1-4; the D is unclear. Germline V gene sequence: CDR1 LNHDA, CDR2 SQIVND (reference sequence). Trimming cost V 7 bases and J 4 bases, with 10 bases left between them. The CDR3 spans 13 residues. The CDR3 DNA is TGTGCCAGTAACAGAGTGGTTAATGAAAAACTGTTTTTT. Its translation is CASNRVVNEKLFF.

The sample holds a few counts of this clone. The J gene is TRBJ1-1, the V gene TRBV18; D possibly corresponds to TRBD1 (6 bases). Germline V lookup: CDR1 KGHSH, CDR2 LQKENI. The CDR3 consists of 18 residues. Between the trimmed V and J ends, which lost 2 bases and 3 bases, there was a span of 22 bases. CDR3 in amino acids: CASSPRSYRELRHTEAFF. The CDR3 nucleotides are TGTGCCAGCTCACCAAGGTCGTACAGGGAATTAAGGCACACTGAAGCTTTCTTT. Combining the CDR3 with reference TRBV18 and TRBJ1-1 gives the whole variable domain NAGVMQNPRHLVRRRGQEARLRCSPMKGHSHVYWYRQLPEEGLKFMVYLQKENIIDESGMPKERFSAEFPKEGPSILRIQQVVRGDSAAYFCASSPRSYRELRHTEAFFGQGTRLTVV.

Concerning this clone itself: Its ends do not fully match the called genes, so a read error is possible. This rearrangement joins TRBV10-3 to TRBJ2-5, with 7 bases matching TRBD2. Germline CDR1 reads ENHRY; CDR2 reads SYGVKD. This CDR3 spans 14 amino acids. The CDR3 nucleotides read TGTGCCAGCAGTTACGGGGCTAGCGGAGAGACCCAGTACTTC. Translation gives CASSYGASGETQYF.

This clone has a single count. This CDR3 is CASSYGRSMNTEAFF. The CDR3 DNA reads as TGTGCCAGCAGCTATGGAAGGAGCATGAACACTGAAGCTTTCTTT. This chain joins TRBV5-4 and TRBJ1-1; no clear D gene. The CDR3 length is 15 residues. Per the germline V gene, CDR1 is SGHNT and CDR2 is YYREEE (reference sequence). Deletions cut 3 bases from V and 0 bases from J, with 12 bases between.

The chain has TRBV30 and TRBJ2-5; the match to TRBD2 covers 8 bases. Germline assignment: CDR1 GTSNPN and CDR2 SVGIG (reference sequence). This CDR3 has 13 residues. After removal of 8 bases from V and 9 bases from J, the junction contained 14 bases not matched to a gene. The CDR3 nucleotides read TGTGCCCGCTCAAACGTCGGGGGGGGAGCCCAGTACTTC. The encoded protein is CARSNVGGGAQYF.

The chain has TRBV28 and TRBJ1-6; D possibly corresponds to TRBD1 (5 bases). The CDR3 sequence is 13 residues long. Per germline, CDR1 MDHEN and CDR2 SYDVKM. V was pared by 6 bases and J by 10 bases, with 13 bases between. The CDR3 sequence is CASRTRQSSPLHF. In nucleotides, the CDR3 is TGTGCCAGCAGAACGCGACAGAGCTCACCCCTCCACTTT.

This chain connects TRBV9 to TRBJ2-1, with D perhaps TRBD2 (6 bases). Trimming pared 4 bases from V and 12 bases from J, leaving 14 bases between. The CDR3 sequence is 12 residues long. Germline CDR1 and CDR2: SGDLS and YYNGEE. CDR3 DNA sequence: TGTGCCAGCAGCCCCCAACAGGAGGGGCAGTTCTTC. This encodes CASSPQQEGQFF.

This chain connects TRBV7-2 to TRBJ1-5; no firm D call. Germline CDR1 and CDR2: SGHTA and FQGNSA. V was cut by 5 bases and J by 0 bases, with 8 bases left in between. The CDR3 contains 14 residues. The CDR3 bases are TGTGCCAGCAGCCCACAATATAGCAATCAGCCCCAGCATTTT. Translating it yields CASSPQYSNQPQHF.

The chain is built from TRBV2 and TRBJ2-3; 8 bases are shared with TRBD2. Germline trimming cut 7 bases from V and 3 bases from J; bases unmatched to any gene: 3. The CDR3 is made up of 13 amino acids. Germline loops: CDR1 SNHLY, CDR2 FYNNEI. This CDR3 is CASISGKTDTQYF. In nucleotides, the CDR3 is TGTGCCAGCATTAGCGGGAAAACAGATACGCAGTATTTT. Full variable domain (missing parts from reference TRBV2 and TRBJ2-3): EPEVTQTPSHQVTQMGQEVILRCVPISNHLYFYWYRQILGQKVEFLVSFYNNEISEKSEIFDDQFSVERPDGSNFTLKIRSTKLEDSAMYFCASISGKTDTQYFGPGTRLTVL.

This chain joins TRBV9 and TRBJ2-3, with 7 bases identical to TRBD2. Germline CDR1 SGDLS, CDR2 YYNGEE. V gave up 4 bases and J gave up 3 bases; unmatched junction bases: 5. CDR3 size: 14 residues. The CDR3 nucleotides read TGTGCCAGCAGCAGGCTAGCGGAGACAGATACGCAGTATTTT. This sequence encodes CASSRLAETDTQYF.